Reported below is one TCR beta chain. This clone occurred many times. This receptor's antigen is unknown. The record has no base qualities; no much larger clone is one base away. TCRbeta CDR3 regions were amplified from genomic DNA using the immunoSEQ Assay, a bias-controlled multiplex PCR. The published analysis was carried out like this. The number of nucleated cells in each sample was estimated by amplification of reference gene primers within the assay. To quantify the absolute abundance of each unique TCRbeta CDR3 rearrangement, sequence reads were collapsed and filtered. Productive Simpson clonality was computed per sample as the square root of Simpson's diversity index over productive rearrangements. Not all clones reach the TCRdb copy of this immuneACCESS table, which keeps in-frame sequences only. Checked studies attribute under half of the gap to unresolved V genes and leave the rest unexplained. The V and J calls and clone size are taken from that table; D and trimming were inferred from the DNA. The sample table contains fewer than 200,000 clones; only one count was recorded for approximately 82% of them. Jointly, the top ten make up around 7% of the sample.

The sample originates from a study of blood T cell repertoires in COVID-19 (dated by TCRdb to 2018 to 2020). Context from the whole study: Samples covering the acute and convalescent phases of COVID-19 were provided by collaborators in the United States, Italy and Spain. Where available, HLA class I and class II types were obtained from metadata supplied by the sample provider rather than from assay-based typing. Subjects who had been exposed to COVID-19, were actively infected with it, or had recovered from it provided the deeply sampled blood TCRbeta repertoires that made up the dataset. Samples came from the ongoing ImmuneRACE study (first 160 participants) plus 1,254 subjects from 6 global collaborators. The repertoires were made available in a free public database intended to serve as a resource for research on the immune response to SARS-CoV-2. The material from the prospective study consisted of cDNA or gDNA derived from T cells, B-cell-depleted T cells, or PBMCs. The sample metadata nearly always contained a de-identified subject ID, COVID-19 status, age in years and sex.

The paper's findings and limits, for the study overall: How much clinical and demographic metadata was included differed by source and by participant, and the metadata was provided uncurated.

One collaborating source in Seattle enrolled patients during active infection and followed them longitudinally through the course of disease. Each collaborating institution followed its own protocols to collect whole blood in K2EDTA tubes. For TCRbeta analysis, collaborator samples were shipped as frozen whole blood, as isolated PBMCs, or as DNA extracted from either sample type. The source of this sequence is a woman aged 40 to 50 with COVID-19, enrolled during active disease. Sample: peripheral blood.

The encoded CDR3 is CASRLGAGGPTGELFF. The nucleotide sequence is given as TGTGCCAGTAGGCTCGGGGCAGGGGGACCGACCGGGGAGCTGTTTTTT. The chain employs TRBV19 and TRBJ2-2; 7 junctional bases match TRBD1. Clipping removes 6 bases from V and 5 bases from J, with 12 as the unmatched junction base count. The germline V gene (reference sequence) sets CDR1 to LNHDA and CDR2 to SQIVND. The CDR3 runs 16 amino acids, cysteine and phenylalanine included. Just the 48-base CDR3 DNA is kept, in frame starting at base 1.